This T cell receptor (beta chain) was recorded in a study of post-analysis software for immune sequencing data. Study-level background: Relapsing-remitting, secondary progressive and progressive-relapsing multiple sclerosis were all included among the disease courses.

Trimming removed 1 base from V and 4 bases from J, with 10 bases in between. Germline V gives CDR1 SGHAT, CDR2 FQNNGV. The CDR3 has 14 residues. Built from TCR beta cDNA, the libraries had unique molecular identifiers in them. Some 500,000 cDNA molecules were recovered from an input of about 1 to 10 million T cells. In TCRdb, the PCR reads were re-called with MiXCR into one record per CDR3 protein. The table records roughly 400,000 distinct CDR3 sequences, less than 40% of them present only once. On this clonotype itself: Its target is unknown.

Study-wide points: TRBV5-6, TRBV5-1 and TRBV20-1 belonged to a set of about five TRBV segments that were more frequent in patients than controls. Samples prepared in the same batch strongly co-clustered by F measure. The normalized Chao1 diversity of multiple sclerosis patients was significantly lower than that of controls.

Specimen: blood. The receptor's source is a girl between 2 and 10 years old with multiple sclerosis. The V and J genes are TRBV11-2 and TRBJ2-5; D may correspond to TRBD1 or TRBD2 (5 bases each). The CDR3 is CASSLAAGRETQYF. The DNA for the CDR3 is TGTGCCAGCAGCTTAGCGGCAGGGAGAGAGACCCAGTACTTC.